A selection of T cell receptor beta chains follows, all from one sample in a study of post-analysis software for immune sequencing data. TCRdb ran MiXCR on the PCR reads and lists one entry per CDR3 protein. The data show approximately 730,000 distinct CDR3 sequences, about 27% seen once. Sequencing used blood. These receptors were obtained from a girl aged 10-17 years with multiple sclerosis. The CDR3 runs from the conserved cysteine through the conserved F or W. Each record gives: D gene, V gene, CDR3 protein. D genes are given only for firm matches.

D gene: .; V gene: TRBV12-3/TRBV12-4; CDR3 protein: CASSLRGDRGKPQHF
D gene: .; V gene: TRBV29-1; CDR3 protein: CSVHGGFTTYNEQFF
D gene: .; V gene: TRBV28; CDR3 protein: CASSLSSGPSTDTQYF
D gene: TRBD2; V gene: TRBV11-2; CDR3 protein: CASSLGAGWVQFF
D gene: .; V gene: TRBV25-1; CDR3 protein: CASSGKGRYEQYF
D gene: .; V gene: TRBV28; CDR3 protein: CASSLLPRLGGYTF
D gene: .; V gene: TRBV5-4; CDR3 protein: CASSHELHGNEQFF
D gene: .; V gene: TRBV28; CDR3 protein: CASSLSAGQAGGYTF
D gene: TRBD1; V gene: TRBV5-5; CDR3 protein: CASRSLIRTGHTSGEKLFF
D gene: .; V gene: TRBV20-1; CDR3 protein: CSAEQGDAQHF
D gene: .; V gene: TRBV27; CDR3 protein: CASSLSALSNGYTF
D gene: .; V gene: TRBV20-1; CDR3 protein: CSAALGSRDHEQYF
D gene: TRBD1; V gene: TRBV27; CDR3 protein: CASSSKWDRANQPQHF
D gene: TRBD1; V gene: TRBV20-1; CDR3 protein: CSAREQGASEQYF
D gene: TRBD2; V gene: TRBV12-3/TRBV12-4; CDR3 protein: CADSRGARETQYF
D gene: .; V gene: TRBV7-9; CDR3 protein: CGSSLGTDTQYF
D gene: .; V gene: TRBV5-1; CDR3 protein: CASSLVTGGKNTEAFF
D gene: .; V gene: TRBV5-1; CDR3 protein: CASSQGDIQYF
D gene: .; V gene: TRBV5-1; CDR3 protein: CASSLALDRQADTQYF
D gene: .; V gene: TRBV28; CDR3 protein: CASSLIGHNSNQPQHF
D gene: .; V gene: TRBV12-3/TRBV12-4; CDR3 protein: CASSFLQGAYNEQLF
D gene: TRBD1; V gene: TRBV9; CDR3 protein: CAGSNSGTDDNEQFF
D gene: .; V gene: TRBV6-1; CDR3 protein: CASSELYRNTDTQYF
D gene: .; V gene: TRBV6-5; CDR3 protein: CASSYPIRAGNQPQHF
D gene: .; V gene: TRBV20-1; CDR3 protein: CSARGGELNQPQHF
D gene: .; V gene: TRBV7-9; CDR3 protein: CASSGGRAGVTYEQYF
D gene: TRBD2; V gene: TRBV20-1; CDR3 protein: CSARGGGRGGTQYF
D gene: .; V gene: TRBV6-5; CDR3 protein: CVSSYSKGPGYGYTF
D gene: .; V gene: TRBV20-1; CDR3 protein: CSARRGPTTGYGYTF
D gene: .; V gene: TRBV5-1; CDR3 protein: CASSLAGANTGELFF
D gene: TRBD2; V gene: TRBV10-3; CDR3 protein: CATQLAGGPSDTQYF
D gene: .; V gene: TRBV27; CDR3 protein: CASSLGPAGEQFF